The entry below describes one TCR beta chain. In the authors' methods: Amplification from reference gene primers served as the basis for estimated nucleated cell counts. TCRdb keeps only in-frame clones here, not all; method: immunoSEQ multiplex PCR. V and J calls and clone size are copied from that table; D and trimming were computed from the DNA. This table holds 75,000 to 100,000 clones, over 70% found once. The data are from a study of blood T cell repertoires in COVID-19. Germline assignment: CDR1 SGHKS and CDR2 YYEKEE (reference sequence). J lost 4 bases, V lost 0 bases, and 4 bases had no gene match. This CDR3 is built from 16 residues.

The receptor was isolated from a woman aged 80 or over with acute or convalescent COVID-19. V usage is TRBV5-5 and J usage is TRBJ1-5, with 10 bases that match TRBD1. The specimen sequenced was peripheral blood. CDR3 loop: CASSLAPGQGNQPQHF. The CDR3, as DNA: TGTGCCAGCAGCTTGGCCCCGGGACAGGGGAATCAGCCCCAGCATTTT.